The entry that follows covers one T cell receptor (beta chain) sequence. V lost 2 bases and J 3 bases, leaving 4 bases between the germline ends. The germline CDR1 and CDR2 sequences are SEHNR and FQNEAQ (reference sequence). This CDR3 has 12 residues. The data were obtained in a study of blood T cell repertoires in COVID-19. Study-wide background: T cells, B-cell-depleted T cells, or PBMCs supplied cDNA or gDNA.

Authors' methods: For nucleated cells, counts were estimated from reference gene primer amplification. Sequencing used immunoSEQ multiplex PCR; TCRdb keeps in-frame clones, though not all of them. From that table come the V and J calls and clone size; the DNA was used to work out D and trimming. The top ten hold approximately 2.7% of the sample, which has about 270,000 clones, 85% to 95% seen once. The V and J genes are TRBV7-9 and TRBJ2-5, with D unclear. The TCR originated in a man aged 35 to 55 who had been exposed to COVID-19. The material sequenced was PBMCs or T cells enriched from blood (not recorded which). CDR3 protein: CASSLSEETQYF. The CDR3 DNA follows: TGTGCCAGCAGCTTATCGGAAGAGACCCAGTACTTC.